The sequence of this T cell receptor (beta chain) was determined in a study of Graves' ophthalmopathy and Graves' hyperthyroidism. Study-wide results and caveats: Appearing in blood as well were most expanded thyroid clonotypes above 0.001 frequency.

Of note for this clonotype: Its antigen remains unidentified. A read error may explain this, as a much larger clone is one base away.

As the template, RNA transcripts were used to amplify TCR beta CDR3 regions. First-round RT-PCR relied on HTBI primers, and a second-round multiplex PCR came next. TCRdb reprocessed the multiplex PCR reads via MiXCR and lists one record per CDR3 protein. The sample includes hundreds of thousands of distinct CDR3 sequences, just over 40% of them seen just once. The PBMCs had their origin in around 10 ml of fresh peripheral blood. This sequence was found in an adult man with Graves' ophthalmopathy. Sequencing was performed on peripheral blood.

The CDR3 region is CASSPQGAGSRANVLTF. Here the CDR3 DNA reads TGTGCCAGCAGCCCGCAGGGGGCGGGCTCTAGGGCCAACGTCCTGACTTTC. The rearrangement uses TRBV9 and TRBJ2-6; 8 bases agree with TRBD1. Germline V CDR1 and CDR2: SGDLS, YYNGEE. This CDR3 is built from 17 residues.